This T cell receptor (beta chain) appears in the sequencing data of a study of control samples from healthy donors and cancer patients. Profiled with immunoSEQ multiplex PCR; TCRdb holds only in-frame clones, not every one. The table includes more than 80,000 clones, over 85% detected once. The CDR3 consists of 12 residues. V was trimmed by 2 bases and J by 5 bases, leaving 3 bases between them. The germline V gene encodes CDR1 MNHEY and CDR2 SVGAGI. The specimen was blood. The chain combines TRBV6-5 with TRBJ2-2; D gene ambiguous. This sequence was found in a man aged 18-30 years in good health. The CDR3: CASSYPTGELFF. The CDR3 coding sequence is TGTGCCAGCAGTTACCCAACCGGGGAGCTGTTTTTT.